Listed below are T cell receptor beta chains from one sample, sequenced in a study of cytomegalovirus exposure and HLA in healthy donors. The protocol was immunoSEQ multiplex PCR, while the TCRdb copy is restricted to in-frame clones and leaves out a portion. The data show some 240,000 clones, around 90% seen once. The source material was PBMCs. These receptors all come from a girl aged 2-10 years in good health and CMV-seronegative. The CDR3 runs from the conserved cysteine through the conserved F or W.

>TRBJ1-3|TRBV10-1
CASSEIPGTSQYF
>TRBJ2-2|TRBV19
CASSVGQGTGELFF
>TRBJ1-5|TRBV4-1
CASSQDGTVQPQHF
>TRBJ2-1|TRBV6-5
CASTGSTNYNEQFF
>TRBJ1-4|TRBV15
CATSRVGGTNLNEKLFF
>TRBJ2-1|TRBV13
CASSLGRSSYNEQFF
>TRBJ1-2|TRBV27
CAVLGGGGYTF
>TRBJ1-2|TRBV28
CASSFAQGDYGYTF
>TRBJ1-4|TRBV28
CAIRPGSDEKLFF
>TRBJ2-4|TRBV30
CAWSVPGHIAKNIQYF
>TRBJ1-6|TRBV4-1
CASSHADRVNYNSPLHF
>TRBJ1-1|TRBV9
CASSAQLRDTEAFF
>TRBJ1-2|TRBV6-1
CASSEIDRWGYTF
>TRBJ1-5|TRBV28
CASSFGGRHSNQPQHF
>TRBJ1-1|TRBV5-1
CASSQSKNTEAFF
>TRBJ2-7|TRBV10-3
CAISNSGRAPPYEQYF
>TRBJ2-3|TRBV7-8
CASSLGTGSTDTQYF
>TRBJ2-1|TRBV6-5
CASSRLAGGDEQFF
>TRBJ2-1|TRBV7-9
CASSQATAGGIWEQFF
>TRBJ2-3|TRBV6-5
CASSYSPSLTDTQYF
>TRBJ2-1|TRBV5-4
CASSLGGGPYNEQFF
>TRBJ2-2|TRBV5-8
CASSFGTGGTGELFF
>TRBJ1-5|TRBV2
CASSVFLWQDNQPQHF